This T cell receptor (beta chain) was retrieved from a study of post-analysis software for immune sequencing data. Background on the study: Both relapsing-remitting and secondary progressive multiple sclerosis featured among the disease courses, as did progressive-relapsing multiple sclerosis. Regarding the study as a whole: Significantly lower normalized Chao1 diversity was seen in multiple sclerosis patients than in controls. By F measure, strong co-clustering occurred among samples prepared in the same batch. Elevated frequency relative to controls characterized several TRBV segments in patients, TRBV5-6, TRBV5-1 and TRBV20-1 among them.

The germline CDR1 and CDR2 sequences are SGHAT and FQNNGV. The CDR3 has 14 residues. Trimming removed 0 bases from V and 4 bases from J, with 9 bases in between. Prepared libraries of TCR beta cDNA carried unique molecular identifiers. TCRdb analysed the PCR reads with MiXCR anew, one entry per CDR3 protein. The top ten hold around 10% of the sample, which has about 500,000 distinct CDR3 sequences, under 55% seen once. This clonotype was seen only a few times. What it binds is not known. J is TRBJ1-2 and V is TRBV11-2; D is undetermined. The sequence was obtained from a girl between 5 and 17 years old with multiple sclerosis. Sequencing was performed on blood. The CDR3 loop is CASSLDQIRYGYTF. The CDR3 bases are TGTGCCAGCAGCTTAGATCAGATACGCTATGGCTACACCTTC.